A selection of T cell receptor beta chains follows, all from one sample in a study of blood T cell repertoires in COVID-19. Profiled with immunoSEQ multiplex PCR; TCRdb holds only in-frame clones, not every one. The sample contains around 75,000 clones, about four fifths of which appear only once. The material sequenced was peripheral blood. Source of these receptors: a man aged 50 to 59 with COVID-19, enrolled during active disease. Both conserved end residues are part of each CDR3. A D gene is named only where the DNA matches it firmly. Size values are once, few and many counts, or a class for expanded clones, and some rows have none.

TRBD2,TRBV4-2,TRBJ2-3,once,TGTGCCAGCAGTGCTAGCGGGGGTCCCTATAGCACAGATACGCAGTATTTT,CASSASGGPYSTDTQYF
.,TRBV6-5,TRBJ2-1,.,TGTGCCAGCACCCTTAATGAGCAGTTCTTC,CASTLNEQFF
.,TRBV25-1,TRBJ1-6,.,TGTGCCAGCAGTGAATCCCAAGGGGGGGCTAATTCACCCCTCCACTTT,CASSESQGGANSPLHF
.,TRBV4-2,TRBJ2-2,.,TGTGCCAGCAGCCAAGGAGGGACAAACACCGGGGAGCTGTTTTTT,CASSQGGTNTGELFF
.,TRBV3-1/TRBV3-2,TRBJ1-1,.,TGTGCCAGCAGCCAAGCAACACTAGCAAACACTGAAGCTTTCTTT,CASSQATLANTEAFF
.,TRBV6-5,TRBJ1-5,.,TGTGCCAGCGATAGAACAGGGTTGGGCAATCAGCCCCAGCATTTT,CASDRTGLGNQPQHF
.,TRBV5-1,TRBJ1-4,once,TGCGCCAGCAGCCGCGGGGGATCAACTAATGAAAAACTGTTTTTT,CASSRGGSTNEKLFF
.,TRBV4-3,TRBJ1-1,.,TGCGCCAGCAGCCAAGGGTTCAGCGAAGTGAACACTGAAGCTTTCTTT,CASSQGFSEVNTEAFF
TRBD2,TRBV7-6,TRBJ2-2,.,TGTGCCAGCAGCCGACAAGCGGGGGCGAACACCGGGGAGCTGTTTTTT,CASSRQAGANTGELFF
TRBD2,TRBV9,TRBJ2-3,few,TGTGCCAGCAGCTCTAGCGGGGCGGGGGGAGATACGCAGTATTTT,CASSSSGAGGDTQYF
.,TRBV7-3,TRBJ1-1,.,TGTGCCAGCAGCCCATCAGGGTGGAACACTGAAGCTTTCTTT,CASSPSGWNTEAFF
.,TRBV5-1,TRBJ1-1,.,TGCGCCAGCAGCTTTGACAAGAGCACTGAAGCTTTCTTT,CASSFDKSTEAFF
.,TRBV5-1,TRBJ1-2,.,TGCGCCAGCAGCATCCAGACAGATGGCTACACCTTC,CASSIQTDGYTF
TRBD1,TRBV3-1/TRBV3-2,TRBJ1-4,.,TGTGCCAGCAGCCAAGATCTGGACAGGGGTAATGAAAAACTGTTTTTT,CASSQDLDRGNEKLFF
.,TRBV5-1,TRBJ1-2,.,TGCGCCAGCAGATTAGGACCTCGGGAATATAAGCTGTGGGGCTACACCTTC,CASRLGPREYKLWGYTF
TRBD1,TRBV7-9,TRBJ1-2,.,TGTGCCAGCAGCTCCACAGGGGCCGCTTCTAACTATGGCTACACCTTC,CASSSTGAASNYGYTF
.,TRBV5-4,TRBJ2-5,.,TGTGCCAGCAGCCTGGGAACTCCCCAAGAGACCCAGTACTTC,CASSLGTPQETQYF
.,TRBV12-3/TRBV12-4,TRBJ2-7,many,TGTGCCAGCAGTTTTAACAGGGAGCAGTACTTC,CASSFNREQYF
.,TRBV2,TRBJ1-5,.,TGTGCCAGCAGTATGAACCAGGGGTCGGATCAGCCCCAGCATTTT,CASSMNQGSDQPQHF
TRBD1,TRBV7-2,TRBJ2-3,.,TGTGCCAGCAGCCCGGGACAGCCCCACACAGATACGCAGTATTTT,CASSPGQPHTDTQYF
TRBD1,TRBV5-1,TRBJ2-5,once,TGCGCCAGCAGCTTGGGGGACAGGGCACCGAACCAAGAGACCCAGTACTTC,CASSLGDRAPNQETQYF
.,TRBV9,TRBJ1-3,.,TGTGCCAGCAGCCCCCGTGAGTCTGGAAACACCATATATTTT,CASSPRESGNTIYF
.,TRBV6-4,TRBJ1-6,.,TGTGCCAGCAGCCACTTAGGAGGGGACAATTCACCCCTCCACTTT,CASSHLGGDNSPLHF
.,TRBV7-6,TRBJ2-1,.,TGTGCCAGCAGCTCAGACTACTTCAATGAGCAGTTCTTC,CASSSDYFNEQFF
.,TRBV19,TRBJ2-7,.,TGTGCCAGTAGTATGGCTGGACAGCCCTACGAGCAGTACTTC,CASSMAGQPYEQYF